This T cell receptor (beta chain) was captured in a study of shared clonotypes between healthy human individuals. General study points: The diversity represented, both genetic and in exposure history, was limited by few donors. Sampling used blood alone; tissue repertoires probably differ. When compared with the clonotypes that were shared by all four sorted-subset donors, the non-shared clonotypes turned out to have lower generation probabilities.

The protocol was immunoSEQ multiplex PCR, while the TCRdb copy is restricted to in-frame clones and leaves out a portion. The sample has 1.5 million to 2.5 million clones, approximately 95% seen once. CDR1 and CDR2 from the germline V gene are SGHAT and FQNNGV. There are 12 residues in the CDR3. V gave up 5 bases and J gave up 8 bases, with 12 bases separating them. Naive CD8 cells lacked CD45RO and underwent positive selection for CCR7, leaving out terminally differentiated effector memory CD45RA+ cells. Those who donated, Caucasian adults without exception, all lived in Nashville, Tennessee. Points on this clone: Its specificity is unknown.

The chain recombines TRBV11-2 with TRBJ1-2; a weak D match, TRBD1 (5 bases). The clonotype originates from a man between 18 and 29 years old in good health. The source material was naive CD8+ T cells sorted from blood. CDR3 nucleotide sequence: TGTGCCAGCAGCCAAGATGGGGACGGCTACACCTTC. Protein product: CASSQDGDGYTF. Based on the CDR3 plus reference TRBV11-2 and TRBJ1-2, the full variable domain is EAGVAQSPRYKIIEKRQSVAFWCNPISGHATLYWYQQILGQGPKLLIQFQNNGVVDDSQLPKDRFSAERLKGVDSTLKIQPAKLEDSAVYLCASSQDGDGYTFGSGTRLTVV.